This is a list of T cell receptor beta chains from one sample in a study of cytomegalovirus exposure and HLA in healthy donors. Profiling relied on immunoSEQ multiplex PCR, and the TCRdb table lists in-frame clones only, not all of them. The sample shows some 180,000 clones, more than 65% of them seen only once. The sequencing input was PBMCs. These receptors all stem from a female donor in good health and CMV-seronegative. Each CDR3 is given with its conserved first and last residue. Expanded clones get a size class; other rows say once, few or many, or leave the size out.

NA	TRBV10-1	CASSFAGGYNEQFF
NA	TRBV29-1	CSVQDRSSSTDTQYF
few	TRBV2	CASSESLAGSSYEQYF
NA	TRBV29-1	CSVGVGLAGGRISYNEQFF
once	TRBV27	CASSSGQDYGYTF
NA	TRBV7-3	CASSPTPTGGGNTIYF
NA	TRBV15	CATSRDLPFVGGGLRGDTQYF
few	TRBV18	CASSKIHPGQGASEQFF
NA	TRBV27	CASSLKGPYNSPLHF
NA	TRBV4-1	CASSLGQEGYTEAFF